The 18 T cell receptor beta chains below were found in one sample sequenced in a study of blood T cell repertoires in COVID-19. Data came from immunoSEQ multiplex PCR; TCRdb stores just in-frame clones and leaves some out. The sample holds about 180,000 clones, 81% seen once. Source material: peripheral blood. The receptors here all came from a woman of 80 years or more with COVID-19, enrolled during active disease.

The rearrangement uses TRBV5-1 and TRBJ2-1; D is possibly TRBD1 (6 bases). Germline assignment: CDR1 SGHRS and CDR2 YFSETQ. The germline V and J ends were trimmed by 3 bases and 0 bases, with 25 bases remaining between them. The CDR3 spans 20 residues. The CDR3 bases are TGCGCCAGCAGCTCCCAACTTCGGACAGCCTTATCGAGCTCCTACAATGAGCAGTTCTTC. Translated, it gives CASSSQLRTALSSSYNEQFF.

This chain links TRBV18 with TRBJ2-7; D gene uncertain. In germline, CDR1 is KGHSH, CDR2 LQKENI. The CDR3 consists of 11 residues. V was shortened by 6 bases and J by 1 base, with 4 bases between the two germline ends. CDR3 in DNA: TGTGCCAGCTCTCTTTCCTACGAGCAGTACTTC. Its protein is CASSLSYEQYF.

V gene TRBV5-4 combines with J gene TRBJ2-1, with 10 bases aligning to TRBD2. The germline V gene has CDR1 SGHNT and CDR2 YYREEE (reference sequence). With 4 bases clipped from V and 7 bases from J, the junction kept 11 bases outside the gene matches. The length of the CDR3 is 16 residues. The CDR3 DNA reads as TGTGCCAGCAGCACCGACCTAGCGGGAGTAGGGAATGAGCAGTTCTTC. As protein: CASSTDLAGVGNEQFF.

The V call is TRBV25-1, the J call TRBJ1-1, with D possibly TRBD1 on 6 matching bases. The CDR3 runs 13 residues. V was shortened by 5 bases and J by 4 bases, with 11 bases between the two germline ends. The germline CDR1 and CDR2 sequences are MGHDK and SYGVNS. The CDR3 loop reads CASSPQGITEAFF. CDR3 sequence (DNA): TGTGCCAGCAGTCCACAGGGCATCACTGAAGCTTTCTTT.

The genes are TRBV19 and TRBJ1-1; D gene unclear. In germline, CDR1 is LNHDA, CDR2 SQIVND (reference sequence). V lost 5 bases and J 0 bases, leaving 7 bases between the germline ends. The CDR3 runs to 13 residues. The chain's CDR3 is CASSLSLNTEAFF. CDR3 DNA: TGTGCCAGTAGTCTGTCTTTGAACACTGAAGCTTTCTTT.

This chain uses TRBV3-1 (or the pseudogene TRBV3-2) with TRBJ1-2; 10 bases are shared with TRBD1. The V gene end was trimmed by 1 base and the J gene end by 8 bases; junction bases not matched to a gene: 4. The CDR3 runs 14 residues. Looked up from germline, CDR1 is LGHDT and CDR2 is YNNKEL (reference sequence). CDR3 in amino acids: CASSQARTGGGYTF. CDR3 nucleotide sequence: TGTGCCAGCAGCCAAGCCCGGACAGGGGGAGGCTACACCTTC.

The rearrangement uses TRBV12-3 or TRBV12-4 and TRBJ2-3; no reliable D call. V was clipped by 6 bases and J by 3 bases, with 7 bases between them. CDR3 length: 12 amino acids. The CDR3 DNA sequence: TGTGCCAGCAGAGTAACAACAGATACGCAGTATTTT. It translates to CASRVTTDTQYF.

The chain uses TRBV4-3 and TRBJ1-1, with 7 bases fitting TRBD1. The CDR3 has 17 amino acids. J lost 3 bases, V lost 0 bases, and 10 bases had no gene match. CDR1 is LGHNA, CDR2 YSLEER, per germline. As DNA, the CDR3 is TGCGCCAGCAGCCAAGATAGGCAGGGGGTCGCGGACACTGAAGCTTTCTTT. Translation gives CASSQDRQGVADTEAFF.

This clone occurred once. V and J are TRBV5-1 and TRBJ2-1; D not resolved. The V and J ends lost 0 bases and 4 bases respectively, with 11 bases between them. The CDR3 spans 15 residues. Germline lookup yields CDR1 SGHRS and CDR2 YFSETQ. The CDR3 reads CASSLGGYQYNEQFF. The CDR3 DNA reads TGCGCCAGCAGCTTGGGCGGCTACCAGTACAATGAGCAGTTCTTC.

The chain has TRBV2 and TRBJ2-3, with D possibly being TRBD2 (7 bases). CDR1 is SNHLY, CDR2 FYNNEI, per germline. Trimming cost V 7 bases and J 1 base, with 15 bases left between them. CDR3 length: 15 amino acids. The CDR3 DNA follows: TGTGCCAGCAAGGTCGGGGGGCTCCGCACAGATACGCAGTATTTT. This gives the protein CASKVGGLRTDTQYF.

The CDR3 nucleotides read TGTGCCAGCTCACCCGGCGGGGGGGCAGATACGCAGTATTTT. Translation gives CASSPGGGADTQYF. The chain recombines TRBV18 with TRBJ2-3; 9 bases line up with TRBD2. CDR1 and CDR2 from the germline V gene are KGHSH and LQKENI. Trimming at V came to 3 bases and at J to 4 bases, leaving 2 bases not matched to a gene. The CDR3 is made up of 14 amino acids.

The gene calls are TRBV28 and TRBJ1-4; D remains unclear. This CDR3 is built from 15 residues. Germline V gene sequence: CDR1 MDHEN, CDR2 SYDVKM. V lost 2 bases and J lost 0, with 7 bases in between. CDR3 protein: CASSLNGATNEKLFF. DNA of the CDR3: TGTGCCAGCAGTTTAAATGGAGCAACTAATGAAAAACTGTTTTTT.

The V gene is TRBV25-1, the J gene TRBJ2-1; 7 bases match TRBD1. Unmatched junction bases numbered 5, after V lost 3 bases and J lost 0 bases. The CDR3 spans 16 residues. CDR1 is MGHDK and CDR2 is SYGVNS in the germline V gene. The CDR3 coding sequence is TGTGCCAGCAGTGACAGGACAGGTTCCTCCTACAATGAGCAGTTCTTC. The encoded protein is CASSDRTGSSYNEQFF.

The chain recombines TRBV7-7 with TRBJ2-2; 11 nucleotides match TRBD2. The V segment lost 2 bases and the J segment 1 base; nucleotides outside the gene matches: 6. This CDR3 is 18 amino acids long. Germline V gene data show CDR1 as SSHAT and CDR2 as FNYEAQ (reference sequence). The DNA of the CDR3 is TGTGCCAGCAGCTTACGGGCTAGCGGGGGGCGGAACACCGGGGAGCTGTTTTTT. Amino acids: CASSLRASGGRNTGELFF.

The rearrangement links TRBV11-3 to TRBJ1-1; D perhaps matches TRBD1 (5 bases). Trimming stripped 1 base from V and 0 bases from J, with 12 bases between. Germline V CDR1 and CDR2: SGHNT, YENEEA. CDR3 length equals 16 residues. Here the CDR3 reads CASSLVDRWMNTEAFF. CDR3 nucleotides: TGTGCCAGCAGCTTAGTTGACAGATGGATGAACACTGAAGCTTTCTTT.

In the case of this clone: One end of the junction fails to match germline, which may point to a read error. The J gene is TRBJ2-7, the V gene TRBV5-6, with 9 bases lining up with TRBD1. Germline V gene sequence: CDR1 SGHDT, CDR2 YYEEEE. There are 15 residues in the CDR3. The CDR3 region has the DNA TGTACCAGCAGCTTAACCGGGACAGGGTTGTTCGAGCAGTACTTC. It codes for CTSSLTGTGLFEQYF.

The gene calls are TRBV9 and TRBJ2-5; 8 bases fit TRBD2. The germline V gene encodes CDR1 SGDLS and CDR2 YYNGEE. With 3 bases clipped from V and 1 base from J, the junction kept 2 bases outside the gene matches. The CDR3 loop spans 14 amino acids. The DNA of the CDR3 is TGTGCCAGCAGCGCCGGACTAGCCCAAGAGACCCAGTACTTC. It translates to CASSAGLAQETQYF.

The chain joins TRBV10-3 to TRBJ2-2; D is ambiguous. The CDR3 covers 14 residues. Germline values: CDR1 ENHRY, CDR2 SYGVKD. Trimming shortened V by 10 bases and J by 3 bases, and 15 bases separated the two germline ends. CDR3 coding DNA: TGTGCCACCTCCTCGGCCGCGGACACCGGGGAGCTGTTTTTT. This sequence encodes CATSSAADTGELFF.